These 9 T cell receptor beta chains share one sample of origin, sequenced in a study of CD8+ T cells in alopecia areata. Reverse transcribed after extraction, RNA yielded cDNA as the sequencing template. Using immunoSEQ multiplex PCR, the repertoire was profiled, and TCRdb retains in-frame clones only, with some absent. The table lists 150,000 or so clones, 75% to 90% of them singletons. This sample comprised CD8+ T cells sorted from blood, obtained at week 0. Receptors originate from a human donor with alopecia areata.

There are a few counts of this clone. The chain employs TRBV19 and TRBJ2-1, with D unresolved. The CDR3 contains 12 residues. Germline V gene data show CDR1 as LNHDA and CDR2 as SQIVND (reference sequence). V was cut by 0 bases and J by 3 bases, with 0 bases left in between. CDR3 amino acids: CASSIDYNEQFF. The CDR3 coding sequence is TGTGCCAGTAGTATAGACTACAATGAGCAGTTCTTC.

The chain employs TRBV9 and TRBJ2-5; D is undetermined. This CDR3 is built from 15 residues. Germline CDR1 reads SGDLS; CDR2 reads YYNGEE. Trimming took 3 bases from V and 5 from J, leaving 17 bases between them. The CDR3 reads CASSARDWDGETQYF. The CDR3 DNA reads TGTGCCAGCAGCGCCAGAGACTGGGATGGGGAGACCCAGTACTTC.

V gene TRBV9 combines with J gene TRBJ2-1, with D uncertain. Trimming took 3 bases from V and 2 from J, leaving 3 bases between them. Germline V CDR1 and CDR2: SGDLS, YYNGEE. CDR3 length equals 12 residues. The CDR3: CASSDPYNEQFF. In nucleotides, the CDR3 is TGTGCCAGCAGCGACCCCTACAATGAGCAGTTCTTC.

CDR3 sequence (DNA): TGTGCCAGCACCGACGAGGGATGGTACACTGAAGCTTTCTTT. This gives the protein CASTDEGWYTEAFF. The gene calls are TRBV2 and TRBJ1-1; D gene ambiguous. Per the germline V gene, CDR1 is SNHLY and CDR2 is FYNNEI. Trimming cost V 7 bases and J 3 bases, with 15 bases left between them. The CDR3 extends over 14 amino acids.

V gene TRBV9 combines with J gene TRBJ2-7; D uncertain. The V end lost 0 bases, the J end lost 3 bases, and 10 bases lay between the germline ends. Germline CDR1 reads SGDLS; CDR2 reads YYNGEE. The CDR3 is 14 amino acids. The CDR3 DNA follows: TGTGCCAGCAGCGTAGCTGGCGACGTCTACGAGCAGTACTTC. As protein: CASSVAGDVYEQYF.

CDR3 amino acids: CASSKVRAGPNEETQYF. As DNA, the CDR3 is TGTGCCAGCAGCAAAGTACGGGCAGGCCCTAATGAAGAGACCCAGTACTTC. The chain employs TRBV21-1 and TRBJ2-5. TRBV21-1 is listed as a pseudogene. The CDR3 runs 17 residues.

The sample holds one count of this clone. The chain couples TRBV7-9 to TRBJ2-6; tentatively, D is TRBD2 (5 bases). The CDR3 sequence is 19 residues long. CDR1 and CDR2 from the germline V gene are SEHNR and FQNEAQ (reference sequence). Between the trimmed V and J ends, which lost 7 bases and 0 bases, there was a span of 22 bases. CDR3 nucleotides: TGTGCCAGCACCTTCGCCCCGGGGTCTCCCTTCTCTGGGGCCAACGTCCTGACTTTC. Translated, it gives CASTFAPGSPFSGANVLTF.

The V call is TRBV7-2, the J call TRBJ2-7; 9 nucleotides agree with TRBD1. The CDR3 sequence is 17 residues long. Germline-derived CDR1 and CDR2 are SGHTA and FQGNSA. Trimming at V came to 5 bases and at J to 6 bases, leaving 17 bases not matched to a gene. The CDR3 DNA reads TGTGCCAGCAGCCTGATCTCCCGATGGACAGGGGAACGCGAGCAGTACTTC. It yields the protein CASSLISRWTGEREQYF. The entire variable domain, with the rest obtained from reference TRBV7-2 and TRBJ2-7, is as follows: GAGVSQSPSNKVTEKGKDVELRCDPISGHTALYWYRQSLGQGLEFLIYFQGNSAPDKSGLPSDRFSAERTGGSVSTLTIQRTQQEDSAVYLCASSLISRWTGEREQYFGPGTRLTVT.

Comment on this clone: This CDR3 is also generated by other DNA sequences in the sample. The chain carries TRBV7-9 and TRBJ2-7, with 10 positions matching TRBD1. Germline CDR1 and CDR2: SEHNR and FQNEAQ (reference sequence). This CDR3 spans 14 amino acids. V lost 5 bases, J lost 4 bases, and 5 bases stayed unmatched. CDR3 region: CASSPRDRGYEQYF. The CDR3 nucleotides read TGTGCCAGCAGCCCCCGGGACAGGGGATACGAGCAGTACTTC.